A selection of T cell receptor beta chains follows, all from one sample in a study of prognosis after radiotherapy for stage I lung cancer. One entry per CDR3 protein, called by TCRdb with MiXCR from the multiplex PCR reads. The sample lists around 19,000 distinct CDR3 sequences, around 52% seen once, with about 25% in the top ten. Sequencing was performed on PBMCs, taken before or after stereotactic body radiation therapy (not recorded which). The receptors were gathered from a donor aged 50 or older with non-small cell lung cancer. Both conserved end residues are part of each CDR3. The order of the fields is clone size, D gene, J gene, V gene, CDR3 protein, CDR3 DNA. D genes are given only for firm matches. Clone size is shown for a subset of rows, as once, few, many or a class of expanded clone.

. . TRBJ2-7 TRBV20-1 CSAREGLAVAYEQYF TGCAGTGCTAGAGAAGGGCTAGCTGTAGCCTACGAGCAGTACTTC
many . TRBJ1-1 TRBV7-3 CASRERPSAEAFF TGTGCCAGCAGGGAGCGACCGAGCGCTGAAGCTTTCTTT
many . TRBJ2-3 TRBV6-1 CATYISFADTQYF TGTGCCACCTATATAAGTTTCGCAGATACGCAGTATTTT
many . TRBJ1-2 TRBV19 CASSIRGYGYTF TGTGCCAGTAGTATACGGGGCTATGGCTACACCTTC
. . TRBJ1-5 TRBV6-2/TRBV6-3 CASSPLGNHPQHF TGTGCCAGCAGCCCCCTTGGCAATCATCCTCAGCATTTT
once TRBD1 TRBJ2-3 TRBV7-9 CASSNGKGTGALADTPYF TGTGCCAGCAGCAACGGTAAGGGGACAGGGGCGTTGGCAGATACGCCGTATTTT
many . TRBJ1-1 TRBV6-2/TRBV6-3 CASSYSAGRRAFF TGTGCCAGCAGTTACTCAGCAGGGCGTCGAGCTTTCTTT
. TRBD1 TRBJ2-7 TRBV20-1 CSAPDRGLEQYF TGCAGTGCTCCAGACAGGGGCCTCGAGCAGTACTTC
. TRBD1 TRBJ2-7 TRBV20-1 CSAVWTGVEQYF TGCAGTGCTGTCTGGACAGGGGTCGAGCAGTACTTC
medium-sized TRBD2 TRBJ2-1 TRBV7-6 CASSFSGGPMGEQFF TGTGCCAGCAGCTTTTCGGGAGGGCCGATGGGTGAGCAGTTCTTC
. TRBD1 TRBJ2-1 TRBV5-1 CASSSGQGGGNEQFF TGCGCCAGCAGCTCTGGACAGGGTGGCGGGAATGAGCAGTTCTTC
. . TRBJ1-1 TRBV5-1 CASSPGMNTEAFF TGCGCCAGCAGTCCTGGGATGAACACTGAAGCTTTCTTT
. . TRBJ1-2 TRBV18 CASSPDSWEVGYTF TGTGCCAGCTCACCCGACAGCTGGGAGGTGGGCTACACCTTC
many TRBD1 TRBJ1-3 TRBV12-5 CASGLQGAGNTIYF TGTGCTAGTGGTTTGCAGGGGGCTGGAAACACCATATATTTT
many . TRBJ2-6 TRBV9 CASSARRPGGANVLTF TGTGCCAGCAGCGCCCGACGCCCTGGCGGGGCCAACGTCCTGACTTTC
. . TRBJ1-1 TRBV6-2/TRBV6-3 CASSRGPMNTEAFF TGTGCCAGCAGTCGAGGTCCCATGAACACTGAAGCTTTCTTT
many . TRBJ1-2 TRBV7-9 CASSPERRANYGYTF TGTGCCAGCAGCCCCGAAAGGAGGGCTAACTATGGCTACACCTTC
. TRBD2 TRBJ2-1 TRBV28 CASVGGGRNEQFF TGTGCCAGCGTAGGCGGGGGGCGTAATGAGCAGTTCTTC
. . TRBJ2-3 TRBV28 CASSPAWIDRQYF TGTGCTAGCAGCCCCGCTTGGATAGATAGGCAGTATTTT
. . TRBJ1-1 TRBV20-1 CSARVRTGSPEAFF TGCAGTGCTAGAGTACGAACAGGGAGTCCTGAAGCTTTCTTT
. TRBD1 TRBJ2-1 TRBV15 CATSRDTGGVGDKNNEQFF TGTGCCACCAGCAGAGATACAGGGGGCGTTGGGGACAAAAACAATGAGCAGTTCTTC
. . TRBJ1-1 TRBV11-2 CASSLAGVSYNTEAFF TGTGCCAGCAGCTTAGCGGGTGTATCTTACAACACTGAAGCTTTCTTT
once . TRBJ2-1 TRBV5-1 CASSLRVCQGGSNEQFF TGCGCCAGCAGCTTGAGAGTCTGTCAGGGGGGCAGCAATGAGCAGTTCTTC
. . TRBJ1-5 TRBV9 CASSRTLEYQPQHF TGTGCCAGCAGCCGGACACTAGAATATCAGCCCCAGCATTTT
many . TRBJ2-5 TRBV2 CASREGGGETQYF TGTGCCAGCAGGGAAGGGGGAGGCGAGACCCAGTACTTC
medium-sized . TRBJ2-1 TRBV11-2 CASSPFFHEQFF TGTGCCAGCAGCCCCTTCTTCCATGAGCAGTTCTTC
many . TRBJ2-7 TRBV10-3 CAISDGRGYEQYF TGTGCCATCAGTGACGGCAGGGGCTACGAGCAGTACTTC
many TRBD1 TRBJ2-1 TRBV4-1 CASSPINRGRKPYNEQFF TGCGCCAGCAGCCCGATTAACAGGGGCCGAAAACCCTACAATGAGCAGTTCTTC
many . TRBJ2-7 TRBV6-1 CASRHSGPPF TGTGCCAGCAGACACTCCGGGCCGCCTTTC
. . TRBJ2-7 TRBV28 CASILSGSASEQYF TGTGCCAGCATTTTATCCGGGAGTGCCTCCGAGCAGTACTTC
. . TRBJ2-1 TRBV6-2/TRBV6-3 CASSWYYNEQFF TGTGCCAGCAGTTGGTATTACAATGAGCAGTTCTTC
. . TRBJ2-3 TRBV6-9 CASSYGTPSDTQYF TGTGCCAGCAGTTACGGTACACCGAGTGATACACAGTATTTT
. TRBD1 TRBJ2-5 TRBV27 CASSSGNRGLETQYF TGTGCCAGCAGTTCCGGCAACAGGGGGCTAGAGACCCAGTACTTC
many TRBD1 TRBJ1-4 TRBV2 CASAKGTANEKLFF TGTGCCAGCGCAAAAGGGACAGCGAATGAAAAACTGTTTTTT
. . TRBJ1-2 TRBV6-5 CASSYGTRGSYGYTF TGTGCCAGCAGTTACGGCACCAGGGGATCCTATGGATACACCTTC
. . TRBJ2-3 TRBV5-1 CASSRSFGDTQYF TGCGCCAGCAGCCGGAGCTTTGGAGATACGCAGTATTTT
. . TRBJ2-1 TRBV11-1 CASPAGPQGGDNEQFF TGTGCCAGCCCAGCCGGGCCACAGGGAGGAGACAATGAGCAGTTCTTC
. TRBD2 TRBJ2-7 TRBV2 CTSSDASGYYEQYF TGTACCAGCAGTGATGCTAGCGGGTACTACGAGCAGTACTTC
. . TRBJ2-2 TRBV6-1 CASTPSVGELFF TGTGCCAGTACCCCGAGTGTCGGGGAGCTGTTTTTT
many . TRBJ1-3 TRBV7-3 CASSPNQGNTIYF TGTGCCAGCAGCCCGAATCAGGGAAACACCATATATTTT